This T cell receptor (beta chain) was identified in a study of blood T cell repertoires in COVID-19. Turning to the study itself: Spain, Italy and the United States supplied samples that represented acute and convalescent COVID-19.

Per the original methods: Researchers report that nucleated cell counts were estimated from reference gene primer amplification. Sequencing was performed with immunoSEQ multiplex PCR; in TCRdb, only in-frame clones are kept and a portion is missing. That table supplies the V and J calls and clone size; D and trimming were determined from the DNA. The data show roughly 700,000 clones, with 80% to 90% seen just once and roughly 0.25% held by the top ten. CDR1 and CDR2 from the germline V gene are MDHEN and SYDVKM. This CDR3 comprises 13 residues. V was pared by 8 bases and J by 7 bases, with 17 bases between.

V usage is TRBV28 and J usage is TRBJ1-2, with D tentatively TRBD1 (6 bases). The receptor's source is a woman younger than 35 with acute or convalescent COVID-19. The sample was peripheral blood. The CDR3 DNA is TGTGCCAGCGTCCACTCGGGGGGCGTTGGCTACACCTTC. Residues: CASVHSGGVGYTF.